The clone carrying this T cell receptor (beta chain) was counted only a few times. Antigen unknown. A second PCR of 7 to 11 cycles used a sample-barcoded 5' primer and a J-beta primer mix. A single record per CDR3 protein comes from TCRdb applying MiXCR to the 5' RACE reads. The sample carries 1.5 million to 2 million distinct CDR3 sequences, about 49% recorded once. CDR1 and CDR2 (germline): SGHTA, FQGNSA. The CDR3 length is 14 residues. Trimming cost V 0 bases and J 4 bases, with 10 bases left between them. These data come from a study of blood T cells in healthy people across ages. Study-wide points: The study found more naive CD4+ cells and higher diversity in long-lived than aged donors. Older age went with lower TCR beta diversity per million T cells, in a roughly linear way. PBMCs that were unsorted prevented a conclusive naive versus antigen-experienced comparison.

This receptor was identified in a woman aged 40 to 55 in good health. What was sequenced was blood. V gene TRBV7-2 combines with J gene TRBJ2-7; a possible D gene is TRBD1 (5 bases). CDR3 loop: CASSLAGVYYEQYF. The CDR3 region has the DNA TGTGCCAGCAGCTTAGCAGGGGTGTATTACGAGCAGTACTTC.